The rows below give T cell receptor beta chains drawn from one sample of a study of CD8+ T cells in alopecia areata. Measured with immunoSEQ multiplex PCR; TCRdb has only the in-frame clones, and not every one. This table holds about 150,000 clones, around two thirds found once. The sample taken for sequencing was CD8+ T cells sorted from blood. These receptor sequences come from a human donor in good health. Each CDR3 is given with its conserved first and last residue. Fields, in order: CDR3 length, J gene, V gene, clone size, D gene, CDR3 DNA, CDR3 protein. D genes are given only for firm matches. Not every row has a clone size; where given, it reads once, few, many or a size class.

16	TRBJ2-6	TRBV6-1	few	TRBD2	TGTGCCAGCAGTGAAGTCGCGGGGGCTGGGGCCAACGTCCTGACTTTC	CASSEVAGAGANVLTF
12	TRBJ2-7	TRBV5-6	.	.	TGTGCCAGCAGCCGGACGCCGTACGAGCAGTACTTC	CASSRTPYEQYF
15	TRBJ2-6	TRBV9	few	.	TGTGCCAGCAGCGCCTGGGGGTCTGGGGCCAACGTCCTGACTTTC	CASSAWGSGANVLTF
14	TRBJ2-1	TRBV13	.	.	TGTGCCAGCAGCGACAAACCCCTAGCCCATGAGCAGTTCTTC	CASSDKPLAHEQFF
13	TRBJ2-2	TRBV2	once	.	TGTGCCAGCAGTGCCAGCTTATCCGGGGAGCTGTTTTTT	CASSASLSGELFF
15	TRBJ2-1	TRBV7-9	many	.	TGTGCCAGCAGCTTAGACGATAACAAAGACAATGAGCAGTTCTTC	CASSLDDNKDNEQFF
13	TRBJ1-2	TRBV28	few	.	TGTGCCAGCAGTGAAGGTCGGGCCTATGGCTACACCTTC	CASSEGRAYGYTF
14	TRBJ1-4	TRBV27	.	TRBD1	TGTGCCAGCAGTGGGGGACAGGGGGCGGGAAAACTGTTTTTT	CASSGGQGAGKLFF
15	TRBJ2-5	TRBV5-4	.	.	TGTGCCAGCAGCCAGCAACAGGGTGCCCAAGAGACCCAGTACTTC	CASSQQQGAQETQYF
13	TRBJ2-7	TRBV27	few	.	TGTGCCAGCAGGGCAGGGGCGTCCTACGAGCAGTACTTC	CASRAGASYEQYF
15	TRBJ2-5	TRBV11-2	once	TRBD1	TGTGCCAGCAGCCCGACAGGGGTCGACCAAGAGACCCAGTACTTC	CASSPTGVDQETQYF
16	TRBJ2-2	TRBV29-1	.	.	TGCAGCGCCACCGGGGGCAAGGGGAGTGTTAGCGGGGAGCTGTTTTTT	CSATGGKGSVSGELFF
13	TRBJ2-5	TRBV6-6	.	.	TGTGCCAGCAAACTAGCCGGGGGAGAGACCCAGTACTTC	CASKLAGGETQYF
16	TRBJ2-3	TRBV25-1	.	TRBD2	TGTGCCAGCAGTGAATCGTCTAGCGGCAGCACAGATACGCAGTATTTT	CASSESSSGSTDTQYF
12	TRBJ2-1	TRBV29-1	once	TRBD2	TGCAGCGTTGGTGGGAGGGGTGGTGAGCAGTTCTTC	CSVGGRGGEQFF
17	TRBJ1-1	TRBV27	.	.	TGTGCCAGCATTGGAAGGGCCGCCGGTCAAACGAGAGCTGAAGCTTTCTTT	CASIGRAAGQTRAEAFF
13	TRBJ1-1	TRBV11-2	.	.	TGTGCCAGCAGCTTAGTGGTGAACACTGAAGCTTTCTTT	CASSLVVNTEAFF
16	TRBJ2-7	TRBV7-8	.	.	TGTGCCAGCAGCTTAAGGAAGACTCCCACTAACTACGAGCAGTACTTC	CASSLRKTPTNYEQYF
14	TRBJ1-1	TRBV7-2	few	TRBD1	TGTGCCAGCAGCGGGGACAGATATAACACTGAAGCTTTCTTT	CASSGDRYNTEAFF
14	TRBJ2-3	TRBV6-5	.	TRBD1	TGTGCCAGCAGTTATGCAGGGGGCAAAGATACGCAGTATTTT	CASSYAGGKDTQYF
12	TRBJ2-1	TRBV7-9	.	.	TGTGCCAGCAGCTTAGGAGGGAGGGAGCAGTTCTTC	CASSLGGREQFF
12	TRBJ1-1	TRBV29-1	.	.	TGCAGCGTTGGATGGGGGGTCGGTGAAGCTTTCTTT	CSVGWGVGEAFF
15	TRBJ2-1	TRBV5-1	.	.	TGCGCCAGCACGGATGCGGGTAGCTCCTACAATGAGCAGTTCTTC	CASTDAGSSYNEQFF
17	TRBJ2-7	TRBV30	.	.	TGTGCCTGGAGTCCCCCTTCGCAGGGACGATACACCTACGAGCAGTACTTC	CAWSPPSQGRYTYEQYF
15	TRBJ2-1	TRBV5-4	.	TRBD2	TGTGCCAGCAGCTCCGGGACTAGCGGGGCCAATGAGCAGTTCTTC	CASSSGTSGANEQFF
12	TRBJ2-7	TRBV29-1	few	.	TGCAGCGTTGAAGTGGCAGCCTACGAGCAGTACTTC	CSVEVAAYEQYF
15	TRBJ2-4	TRBV7-8	.	.	TGTGCCAGCAGCGCTCCAGGGCTAGCCAAAAACATTCAGTACTTC	CASSAPGLAKNIQYF
8	TRBJ2-1	TRBV2	.	.	TGTGCCAGCAGTGATGGTTTCTTC	CASSDGFF
15	TRBJ1-2	TRBV7-8	.	.	TGTGCCAGCAGCTTAGCTATTGAGGGTAGTTATGGCTACACCTTC	CASSLAIEGSYGYTF
12	TRBJ2-2	TRBV27	few	.	TGTGCCAGCAGTTTTAGCACCGGGGAGCTGTTTTTT	CASSFSTGELFF
14	TRBJ2-7	TRBV7-2	.	.	TGTGCCAGCAGCCCCCCCGCCCTCACCTACGAGCAGTACTTC	CASSPPALTYEQYF
15	TRBJ2-1	TRBV4-1	.	TRBD2	TGCGCCAGCAGCTCCTCCCCGGGACTAGTTCTCGAGCAGTTCTTC	CASSSSPGLVLEQFF
16	TRBJ2-2	TRBV6-5	few	TRBD1	TGTGCCAGCAGTTCCCCCCCGGGACAGGGTACCGGGGAGCTGTTTTTT	CASSSPPGQGTGELFF
15	TRBJ1-2	TRBV29-1	.	.	TGCAGCGTTGAAGATGGGGAGGGGCTGGGCTATGGCTACACCTTC	CSVEDGEGLGYGYTF
17	TRBJ2-1	TRBV30	.	TRBD2	TGTGCCTGGAGCGTCGATGGACTAGCGGGGTTGGGCAAAGAGCAGTTCTTC	CAWSVDGLAGLGKEQFF
14	TRBJ2-2	TRBV14	few	.	TGTGCCAGCAGCCAAGGGATAGGCACCGGGGAGCTGTTTTTT	CASSQGIGTGELFF
12	TRBJ2-5	TRBV27	.	.	TGTGCCAGCGGACTCACTGGGGAGACCCAGTACTTC	CASGLTGETQYF
16	TRBJ1-5	TRBV19	few	TRBD1	TGTGCCAGTAGGATCACAGGGGGGATGAGCAATCAGCCCCAGCATTTT	CASRITGGMSNQPQHF
14	TRBJ2-3	TRBV29-1	.	TRBD1	TGCAGCGTTGAATGGGGACAGGGCACAGATACGCAGTATTTT	CSVEWGQGTDTQYF
15	TRBJ2-1	TRBV27	.	TRBD2	TGTGCCAGCAGTTCCCTAGCGGGAAGTTACAATGAGCAGTTCTTC	CASSSLAGSYNEQFF
13	TRBJ2-2	TRBV11-2	.	.	TGTGCCAGCAGCTTAGAGGGGGCCGGGGAGCTGTTTTTT	CASSLEGAGELFF
15	TRBJ2-2	TRBV11-2	few	TRBD1	TGTGCCAGCAGCTTCGGGACAGGGTGGACCGGGGAGCTGTTTTTT	CASSFGTGWTGELFF
17	TRBJ2-3	TRBV11-2	.	.	TGTGCCAGCGTGCCCACGACAGGACTCGAAAGCACAGATACGCAGTATTTT	CASVPTTGLESTDTQYF
14	TRBJ2-5	TRBV28	.	.	TGTGCCAGCAGTTCCCCAGGCCTCCAAGAGACCCAGTACTTC	CASSSPGLQETQYF
15	TRBJ1-5	TRBV4-2	.	TRBD1	TGTGCCAGCAGCACCCAGGACAGGGTTGATCAGCCCCAGCATTTT	CASSTQDRVDQPQHF
13	TRBJ2-5	TRBV7-8	.	.	TGTGCCAGCAGCTCACCCTCTTTGGAGACCCAGTACTTC	CASSSPSLETQYF
15	TRBJ1-5	TRBV4-1	few	TRBD1	TGCGCCAGCAGCCACCGACAGGGGGCTAATCAGCCCCAGCATTTT	CASSHRQGANQPQHF
13	TRBJ2-7	TRBV6-6	.	TRBD1	TGTGCCAGCAATAACGACAGGGCTCACGAGCAGTACTTC	CASNNDRAHEQYF
16	TRBJ2-2	TRBV5-1	.	.	TGCGCCAGCAGCTTGGTGGGTAGCGGTTTGACCGGGGAGCTGTTTTTT	CASSLVGSGLTGELFF
13	TRBJ2-1	TRBV29-1	.	TRBD2	TGCAGCGGATTCGGACTAGCGGGCCATGAGCAGTTCTTC	CSGFGLAGHEQFF
13	TRBJ2-3	TRBV27	.	.	TGTGCCAGCAGTCGGGGGAGTCGCGATACGCAGTATTTT	CASSRGSRDTQYF
14	TRBJ2-1	TRBV29-1	few	TRBD2	TGCAGCGTTGAATCAAAGGGCGAGCGGGGTGAGCAGTTCTTC	CSVESKGERGEQFF
16	TRBJ2-3	TRBV7-2	once	TRBD2	TGTGCCAGCAGCTTAATACTAGCGGGAGGGCCGGATACGCGGTATTTT	CASSLILAGGPDTRYF
16	TRBJ2-7	TRBV2	.	TRBD2	TGTGCCAGCAGTGATTCGGCGGCTAGCGGGAGGTGGAAGCAGTACTTC	CASSDSAASGRWKQYF